Listed here are 8 T cell receptor beta chains from one sample, sequenced in a study of cytomegalovirus exposure and HLA in healthy donors. It was with 60 Vbeta and 13 Jbeta primers that the PCR ran. Assay: immunoSEQ multiplex PCR; the TCRdb copy retains only in-frame clones and omits some. Its listing shows around 140,000 clones. Sequencing was carried out using PBMCs. Source of these receptors: a male donor in good health and CMV-seronegative.

This rearrangement joins TRBV5-1 to TRBJ2-3, with D perhaps matching TRBD2 (6 bases). Germline values: CDR1 SGHRS, CDR2 YFSETQ. The CDR3 is made up of 14 amino acids. Trimming cost V 4 bases and J 4 bases, with 13 bases left between them. CDR3 sequence (DNA): TGCGCCAGCAGCCCAGGACTACCCCCAGATACGCAGTATTTT. This gives the protein CASSPGLPPDTQYF.

The chain carries TRBV25-1 and TRBJ2-7; possible D gene TRBD2, 5 bases. Germline V gene lookup returns CDR1 MGHDK and CDR2 SYGVNS. The CDR3 has 14 residues. V gave up 7 bases and J gave up 5 bases, with 18 bases separating them. In DNA form, the CDR3 reads TGTGCCAGCACCCCCCTGGGGAGTAGGGACGAGCAGTACTTC. Translation: CASTPLGSRDEQYF.

The rearrangement joins TRBV30 to TRBJ1-5, with a tentative D call TRBD1 (5 bases). Trimming removed 3 bases at V and 4 bases at J, with 10 bases between. The CDR3 covers 13 residues. Germline loops: CDR1 GTSNPN, CDR2 SVGIG (reference sequence). CDR3 bases: TGTGCCTGGAGCTCTCAGGGTAATCAGCCCCAGCATTTT. This gives the protein CAWSSQGNQPQHF.

The rearrangement joins TRBV6-5 to TRBJ2-1, with 12 bases matching TRBD2. CDR3 length equals 14 residues. Germline values: CDR1 MNHEY, CDR2 SVGAGI. The ends lost 6 bases at V and 9 bases at J; junction bases unmatched: 6. CDR3 protein: CASSSSGGAGEQFF. The CDR3 region has the DNA TGTGCCAGCAGCTCTAGCGGGGGGGCCGGTGAGCAGTTCTTC.

The CDR3 DNA sequence: TGTGCCAGCAGCCCTCAAAAGAAAGCTGCAGGCAATGAGCAGTTCTTC. Its translation is CASSPQKKAAGNEQFF. This sequence joins TRBV7-9 and TRBJ2-1, with unresolved D. The germline V gene encodes CDR1 SEHNR and CDR2 FQNEAQ (reference sequence). CDR3 length: 16 residues. V lost 5 bases and J 6 bases, leaving 20 bases between the germline ends.

V and J are TRBV6-6 and TRBJ2-7; 11 bases map to TRBD2. Germline CDR1 is MNHNY and CDR2 is SVGAGI (reference sequence). The V and J ends lost 6 bases and 3 bases, in that order; junction bases with no gene match: 10. The CDR3 consists of 16 residues. The DNA for the CDR3 is TGTGCCAGCAGGATTACTGGGACTAGCGGCCGCTACGAGCAGTACTTC. Its translation: CASRITGTSGRYEQYF.

This sequence joins TRBV19 and TRBJ1-5; 7 nucleotides match TRBD1. The CDR3 has 13 amino acids. Looked up from germline, CDR1 is LNHDA and CDR2 is SQIVND (reference sequence). The V and J ends lost 9 bases and 11 bases, in that order; junction bases with no gene match: 13. The CDR3 protein is CASEHRGQGSQHF. The DNA for the CDR3 is TGTGCCAGCGAGCACAGGGGTCAGGGGTCCCAGCATTTT.

The chain links TRBV10-2 to TRBJ2-3; D may be TRBD2 (6 bases). This CDR3 has 12 amino acids. Germline CDR1 and CDR2: WSHSY and SAAADI. The V end was cut by 10 bases, the J end by 5 bases, with 13 bases between. CDR3 amino acids: CATMTRGDTQYF. In DNA, the CDR3 is TGCGCCACCATGACTAGAGGAGATACGCAGTATTTT.